This entry is about one TCR beta chain. Its antigen is not identified. Researchers took RNA transcripts and amplified the TCR beta CDR3 regions from them. The HTBI primer set was used in a first-round RT-PCR of the TCR CDR3. TCRdb reanalysed the multiplex PCR reads using MiXCR and keeps one entry per CDR3 protein. The repertoire includes 300,000 to 450,000 distinct CDR3 sequences, approximately 25% of them detected once, and roughly 70% sits in the top ten. This entry comes from a study of T cells in Graves' hyperthyroidism and ophthalmopathy. Study-wide background: Blood from the periphery was taken at initial diagnosis, before any treatment. Study-wide points: Through a model of 13 V-J features, ophthalmopathy was separated from stable hyperthyroidism. Onset of ophthalmopathy came a median 6.5 months after the model predicted it.

Per the germline V gene, CDR1 is DFQATT and CDR2 is SNEGSKA (reference sequence). V was shortened by 4 bases and J by 5 bases, with 17 bases between the two germline ends. CDR3 length: 14 residues. The sequenced sample consisted of blood. The rearrangement uses TRBV20-1 and TRBJ1-1; the D is unclear. The origin of this receptor is a man aged 50 or older with Graves' hyperthyroidism. The CDR3 region has the DNA TGCAGTGCTATTGGACCGGTATCCATTACTGAAGCTTTCTTT. Translated, it gives CSAIGPVSITEAFF.